The 4 T cell receptor beta chains in this list originate from one sample, sequenced in a study of blood T cell repertoires in COVID-19. Sequencing was performed with immunoSEQ multiplex PCR; in TCRdb, only in-frame clones are kept and a portion is missing. Among fewer than 300,000 clones, roughly nine tenths were seen once, and the ten largest hold roughly 2.3%. Sequenced: peripheral blood. These receptors were collected from a woman aged 25-40 years with COVID-19, enrolled during active disease.

V usage is TRBV5-1 and J usage is TRBJ1-4; D not resolved. This CDR3 is built from 13 residues. The germline gives CDR1 SGHRS, CDR2 YFSETQ. V was pared by 0 bases and J by 3 bases, with 3 bases between. The CDR3 region has the DNA TGCGCCAGCAGCTTGGGGCCTAATGAAAAACTGTTTTTT. It specifies CASSLGPNEKLFF.

This chain links TRBV6-1 with TRBJ1-2; possible D gene TRBD1, 6 bases. V was pared by 0 bases and J by 4 bases, with 15 bases between. This CDR3 comprises 16 residues. Germline assignment: CDR1 MNHNS and CDR2 SASEGT. CDR3 in amino acids: CASSEAFAGASYGYTF. CDR3 bases: TGTGCCAGCAGTGAAGCTTTTGCGGGGGCTAGCTATGGCTACACCTTC.

The chain has TRBV20-1 and TRBJ1-1; D is unresolved. In germline, CDR1 is DFQATT, CDR2 SNEGSKA (reference sequence). The V gene lost 7 bases and the J gene lost 4 bases, with 10 bases spanning the gap. This CDR3 is built from 11 residues. The CDR3 region is CSVASVTEAFF. CDR3 in DNA: TGCAGTGTGGCCTCAGTCACTGAAGCTTTCTTT.

The chain employs TRBV5-1 and TRBJ2-5; 12 bases are shared with TRBD2. Germline loops: CDR1 SGHRS, CDR2 YFSETQ. The trim removed 2 bases at V and 2 bases at J, leaving 7 bases unmatched. This CDR3 is built from 17 residues. The CDR3 DNA reads as TGCGCCAGCAGCTTAGGAGTGGGACTAGCGGGTCAAGAGACCCAGTACTTC. Protein sequence: CASSLGVGLAGQETQYF.